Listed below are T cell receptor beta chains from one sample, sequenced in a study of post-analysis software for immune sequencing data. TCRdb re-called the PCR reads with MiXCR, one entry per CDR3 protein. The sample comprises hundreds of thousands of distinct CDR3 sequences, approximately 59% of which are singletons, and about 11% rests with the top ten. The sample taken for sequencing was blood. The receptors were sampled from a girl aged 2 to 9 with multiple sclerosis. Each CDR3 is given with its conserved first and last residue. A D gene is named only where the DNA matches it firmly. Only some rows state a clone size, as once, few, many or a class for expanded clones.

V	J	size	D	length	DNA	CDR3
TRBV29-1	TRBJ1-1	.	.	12	TGCAGCGTAAATGGCGGGAACACTGAAGCTTTCTTT	CSVNGGNTEAFF
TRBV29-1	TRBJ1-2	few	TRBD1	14	TGCAGCGTGGCAGGGGGGGACGCTAACTATGGCTACACCTTC	CSVAGGDANYGYTF
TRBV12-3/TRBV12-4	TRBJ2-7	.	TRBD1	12	TGTGCCACCAATGGCAGGGGGCACGAGCAGTACTTC	CATNGRGHEQYF
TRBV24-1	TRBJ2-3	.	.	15	TGTGCCACCAGTGGGGCGGGACCCGGCACAGATACGCAGTATTTT	CATSGAGPGTDTQYF
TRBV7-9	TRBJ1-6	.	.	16	TGTGCCAGCAGTACGACGGTTAGCTCCTATAATTCACCCCTCCACTTT	CASSTTVSSYNSPLHF
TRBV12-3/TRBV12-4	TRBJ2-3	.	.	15	TGTGCCAGCAATGAGAGGGCCTCCAGCACAGATACGCAGTATTTT	CASNERASSTDTQYF
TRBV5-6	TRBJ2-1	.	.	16	TGTGCCAGCAGCTTGGTTCGGGGGCCCCGCTACAATGAGCAGTTCTTC	CASSLVRGPRYNEQFF
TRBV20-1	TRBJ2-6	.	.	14	TGCAGTGCTAGCTACAGCTCTGGGGCCAACGTCCTGACTTTC	CSASYSSGANVLTF
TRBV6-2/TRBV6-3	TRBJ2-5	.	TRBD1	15	TGTGCCAGCAGCCCTTTACTAGGGGGCGGTGAGACCCAGTACTTC	CASSPLLGGGETQYF
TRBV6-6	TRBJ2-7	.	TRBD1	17	TGTGCCAGCAGTCCCCGGGACAGACTAAACCAAATCTACGAGCAGTACTTC	CASSPRDRLNQIYEQYF
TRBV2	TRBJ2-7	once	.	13	TGTGCCAGCAGGGTCGCTACCACCTACGAGCAGTACTTC	CASRVATTYEQYF
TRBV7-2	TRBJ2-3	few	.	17	TGTGCCAGCAGCTTAGTCCCAAGAGGATTGAGGGTCGGTACGCAGTATTTT	CASSLVPRGLRVGTQYF
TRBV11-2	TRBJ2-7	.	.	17	TGTGCCAGCAGCTTACTCCCTCTGGGATGGGGGTCCTACGAGCAGTACTTC	CASSLLPLGWGSYEQYF
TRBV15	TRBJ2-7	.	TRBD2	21	TGTGCCACCAGCAGAGACTCCAGGACGGTCCTAGCGGGAGGGGCTAGGTACGAGCAGTACTTC	CATSRDSRTVLAGGARYEQYF
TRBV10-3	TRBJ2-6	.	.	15	TGTGCCATCAGTGAGAGGCAGTCCGGGGCCAACGTCCTGACTTTC	CAISERQSGANVLTF
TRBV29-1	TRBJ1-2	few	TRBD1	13	TGCAGCGTTCCGGGACAGGGGGCCGGTGGCTACACCTTC	CSVPGQGAGGYTF
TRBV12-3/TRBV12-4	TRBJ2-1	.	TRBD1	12	TGTGCCAGCAGTAACAGGGGGCGAGGGCAGTTCTTC	CASSNRGRGQFF
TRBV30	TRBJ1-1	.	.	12	TGTGCCTGGACGGACAGGAACACTGAAGCTTTCTTT	CAWTDRNTEAFF
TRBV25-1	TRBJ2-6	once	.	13	TGTGCCAGCAGTGAGGCTGGGGCCAACGTCCTGACTTTC	CASSEAGANVLTF
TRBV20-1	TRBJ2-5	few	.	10	TGCAGTGCTGGCAGAGAGACCCAGTACTTC	CSAGRETQYF
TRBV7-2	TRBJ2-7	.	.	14	TGTGCCAGCAGCTTAGTAGGCCTCAACTACGAGCAGTACTTC	CASSLVGLNYEQYF
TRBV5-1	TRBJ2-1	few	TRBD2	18	TGCGCCACCCGGACTAGCGGGGGGGCTGAAGGATCCTACAATGAGCAGTTCTTC	CATRTSGGAEGSYNEQFF
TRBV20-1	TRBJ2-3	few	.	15	TGCAGTGCTTACCCTGTCTACGGGACGGAAGATACGCAGTATTTT	CSAYPVYGTEDTQYF
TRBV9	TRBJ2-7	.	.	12	TGTGCCAGCAGCGTATGGGACTCCGAGCAGTACTTC	CASSVWDSEQYF
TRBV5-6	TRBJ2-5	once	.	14	TGTGCCAGCAGCTTGGGGCCCTCCAGGGAGACCCAGTACTTC	CASSLGPSRETQYF
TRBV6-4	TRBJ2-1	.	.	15	TGTGCCAGCACCCCAACGGACGGTTCCTACAATGAGCAGTTCTTC	CASTPTDGSYNEQFF